The 27 T cell receptor beta chains listed next were all sequenced from one sample in a study of blood T cell repertoires in COVID-19. Sequencing used immunoSEQ multiplex PCR; TCRdb keeps in-frame clones, though not all of them. The table includes 300,000 to 350,000 clones, around 91% detected once. The specimen was PBMCs or T cells enriched from blood (not recorded which). The receptors were gathered from a woman aged 18 to 35 with acute COVID-19.

CDR3 protein: CASSLSPGGWPQHF. The CDR3 DNA follows: TGTGCCAGCAGTTTATCTCCGGGGGGGTGGCCCCAGCATTTT. The chain employs TRBV27 and TRBJ1-5; D may be TRBD1 (5 bases). V gave up 0 bases and J gave up 9 bases, with 12 bases separating them. This CDR3 region has 14 residues. Germline CDR1 and CDR2: MNHEY and SMNVEV (reference sequence).

The CDR3 DNA sequence: TGTGCCAGCAGTTCCCACTCCGCTCGTGAAGCTTTCTTT. Its protein is CASSSHSAREAFF. The J gene is TRBJ1-1, the V gene TRBV28; D is ambiguous. Germline values: CDR1 MDHEN, CDR2 SYDVKM. Trimming left V 4 bases short and J 7 bases short, with 13 bases between. The CDR3 is 13 residues long.

This chain links TRBV12-3 or TRBV12-4 with TRBJ1-1; D not certain. The CDR3 is 11 amino acids. Trimming took 2 bases from V and 11 from J, leaving 9 bases between them. DNA for the CDR3: TGTGCCAGCAGTTTACAGAATAAGGCTTTCTTT. Translated: CASSLQNKAFF.

Only one count was recorded for this clone. The rearrangement uses TRBV2 and TRBJ1-2; TRBD1 might be the D (6 bases). Germline V gene sequence: CDR1 SNHLY, CDR2 FYNNEI. The CDR3 has 12 residues. V dropped 5 bases and J dropped 3 bases, with 7 bases sitting between them. The CDR3 loop is CASSRQDYGYTF. CDR3 in DNA: TGTGCCAGCAGTAGACAGGACTATGGCTACACCTTC.

V and J are TRBV30 and TRBJ1-5; D is unclear. This CDR3 has 14 residues. Between the trimmed V and J ends, which lost 0 bases and 9 bases, there was a span of 15 bases. CDR1 is GTSNPN, CDR2 SVGIG, per germline (reference sequence). CDR3 nucleotides: TGTGCCTGGAGTGTAGAGGTCCCGCAAGGGCCCCAGCATTTT. This codes for CAWSVEVPQGPQHF.

The V gene is TRBV7-9, the J gene TRBJ2-1, with TRBD2 matching over 9 bases. V trimming: 5 bases; J trimming: 4 bases; junction bases outside the gene matches: 9. The CDR3 spans 16 residues. CDR1 and CDR2 (germline): SEHNR, FQNEAQ (reference sequence). CDR3 in DNA: TGTGCCAGCAGCCAGGGAGCTAGCGGGGCTTACAATGAGCAGTTCTTC. Amino acids: CASSQGASGAYNEQFF.

The genes are TRBV18 and TRBJ1-2; 8 bases fit TRBD1. V gave up 0 bases and J gave up 6 bases; unmatched junction bases: 6. The CDR3 is made up of 15 amino acids. Germline CDR1 and CDR2: KGHSH and LQKENI. Written as DNA, the CDR3 is TGTGCCAGCTCACCACCGGATCAGGACAGGGATGGCTACACCTTC. It is translated as CASSPPDQDRDGYTF.

The rearrangement joins TRBV19 to TRBJ2-7, with a tentative D call TRBD1 (6 bases). V was shortened by 6 bases and J by 6 bases, with 12 bases between the two germline ends. In germline, CDR1 is LNHDA, CDR2 SQIVND (reference sequence). CDR3 size: 12 residues. The CDR3 DNA reads TGTGCCAGTAGCGACAGGCCGTGCGAGCAGTACTTC. This sequence encodes CASSDRPCEQYF.

Turning to this clone: Other DNA sequences in the sample encode the same CDR3. This chain joins TRBV7-2 and TRBJ1-2; 11 bases match TRBD1. Germline V gene lookup returns CDR1 SGHTA and CDR2 FQGNSA. The CDR3 is made up of 14 amino acids. The J segment lost 4 bases and the V segment lost 5 bases, leaving 3 bases of the junction unmatched. The CDR3 nucleotides read TGTGCCAGCAGCCCAGGGACAGGGGGCTATGGCTACACCTTC. The encoded protein is CASSPGTGGYGYTF. Looking up the rest from reference TRBV7-2 and TRBJ1-2 gives the full variable domain: GAGVSQSPSNKVTEKGKDVELRCDPISGHTALYWYRQSLGQGLEFLIYFQGNSAPDKSGLPSDRFSAERTGGSVSTLTIQRTQQEDSAVYLCASSPGTGGYGYTFGSGTRLTVV.

The rearrangement uses TRBV5-4 and TRBJ2-2; TRBD1 is a possible D gene (6 bases). In germline, CDR1 is SGHNT, CDR2 YYREEE (reference sequence). Between the trimmed V and J ends, which lost 4 bases and 3 bases, there was a span of 10 bases. The CDR3 is 14 residues long. CDR3 bases: TGTGCCAGCAGCCGCCCAGGGGACACCGGGGAGCTGTTTTTT. This gives the protein CASSRPGDTGELFF.

The chain uses TRBV11-3 and TRBJ2-5; 8 nucleotides line up with TRBD2. Germline V gives CDR1 SGHNT, CDR2 YENEEA. The J segment lost 4 bases and the V segment lost 4 bases, leaving 8 bases of the junction unmatched. The CDR3 runs to 15 residues. CDR3 amino acids: CASSSERERIETQYF. CDR3 sequence (DNA): TGTGCCAGCAGCTCCGAGCGGGAGCGGATAGAGACCCAGTACTTC.

The chain recombines TRBV10-2 with TRBJ1-2; 7 bases match TRBD1. The V gene end was trimmed by 3 bases and the J gene end by 6 bases; junction bases not matched to a gene: 7. The CDR3 covers 14 residues. The germline gives CDR1 WSHSY, CDR2 SAAADI. The CDR3: CASSDQGVVNGYTF. The CDR3 DNA follows: TGCGCCAGCAGTGATCAGGGGGTAGTGAATGGCTACACCTTC.

This clone was counted a single time. The DNA of the CDR3 is TGTGCCAGCAGCGTAGGGTCCCCACTCTCTGGAAACACCATATATTTT. Its translation is CASSVGSPLSGNTIYF. V gene TRBV9 combines with J gene TRBJ1-3; D not certain. Germline CDR1 is SGDLS and CDR2 is YYNGEE. The CDR3 runs to 16 residues. Trimming left V 0 bases short and J 0 bases short, with 10 bases between.

The chain recombines TRBV3-1 (or the pseudogene TRBV3-2) with TRBJ1-1; D is undetermined. Germline CDR1 is LGHDT and CDR2 is YNNKEL (reference sequence). V was shortened by 4 bases and J by 3 bases, with 15 bases between the two germline ends. The length of the CDR3 is 15 residues. The CDR3 reads CASSLSFPTYTEAFF. CDR3 bases: TGTGCCAGCAGCCTTTCGTTCCCTACTTACACTGAAGCTTTCTTT.

This chain uses TRBV7-9 with TRBJ1-1; the D gene is possibly TRBD1 (6 bases). The length of the CDR3 is 16 residues. V was pared by 1 base and J by 4 bases, with 16 bases between. Germline V gives CDR1 SEHNR, CDR2 FQNEAQ (reference sequence). In DNA form, the CDR3 reads TGTGCCAGCAGCTTAGGTTACAGGGAGGGAAGCACTGAAGCTTTCTTT. Protein: CASSLGYREGSTEAFF.

The V gene is TRBV27, the J gene TRBJ1-2, with 8 bases fitting TRBD1. The CDR3 is made up of 12 amino acids. The V gene end was trimmed by 5 bases and the J gene end by 8 bases; junction bases not matched to a gene: 4. Germline values: CDR1 MNHEY, CDR2 SMNVEV (reference sequence). The CDR3 region is CASSHRGGGYTF. For the CDR3, the DNA is TGTGCCAGCAGTCACAGGGGGGGAGGCTACACCTTC.

The J gene is TRBJ2-3, the V gene TRBV15; D gene unclear. This CDR3 is 15 amino acids long. V shed 2 bases and J shed 5 bases, with 14 bases lying between them. Germline V CDR1 and CDR2: LNHNV, YYDKDF (reference sequence). DNA of the CDR3: TGTGCCACCAGCAGATCCGCAGGTTCAGGAGATACGCAGTATTTT. Protein: CATSRSAGSGDTQYF. The variable domain in full, completed from reference TRBV15 and TRBJ2-3, reads DAMVIQNPRYQVTQFGKPVTLSCSQTLNHNVMYWYQQKSSQAPKLLFHYYDKDFNNEADTPDNFQSRRPNTSFCFLDIRSPGLGDTAMYLCATSRSAGSGDTQYFGPGTRLTVL.

This chain links TRBV28 with TRBJ2-7, with D perhaps matching TRBD2 (6 bases). Trimming cost V 8 bases and J 6 bases, with 11 bases left between them. Germline CDR1 reads MDHEN; CDR2 reads SYDVKM. The CDR3 has 11 amino acids. The CDR3 nucleotides are TGTGCCAGCGGAGGGTCCCGCGAGCAGTACTTC. It is translated as CASGGSREQYF. Based on the CDR3 plus reference TRBV28 and TRBJ2-7, the full variable domain is DVKVTQSSRYLVKRTGEKVFLECVQDMDHENMFWYRQDPGLGLRLIYFSYDVKMKEKGDIPEGYSVSREKKERFSLILESASTNQTSMYLCASGGSREQYFGPGTRLTVT.

The chain is built from TRBV25-1 and TRBJ1-2, with D tentatively TRBD1 (5 bases). Germline V gene lookup returns CDR1 MGHDK and CDR2 SYGVNS. Trimming left V 6 bases short and J 8 bases short, with 10 bases between. This CDR3 is 11 amino acids long. The CDR3 protein is CASRNRMGYTF. The DNA for the CDR3 is TGTGCCAGCAGGAACAGGATGGGCTACACCTTC.

The rearrangement joins TRBV2 to TRBJ1-5; tentatively, D is TRBD1 (6 bases). CDR1 is SNHLY and CDR2 is FYNNEI in the germline V gene. The CDR3 runs 14 residues. Trimming stripped 5 bases from V and 4 bases from J, with 12 bases between. This CDR3 reads CASSQDRRNQPQHF. The CDR3 bases are TGTGCCAGCAGTCAGGACAGAAGGAATCAGCCCCAGCATTTT.

As regards this clone: In the same sample, other DNA sequences code for this CDR3. V usage is TRBV7-9 and J usage is TRBJ2-3; the match to TRBD2 covers 8 bases. This CDR3 contains 14 residues. Germline CDR1 is SEHNR and CDR2 is FQNEAQ (reference sequence). J was trimmed by 6 bases and V by 4 bases; bases with no gene match: 6. The CDR3 coding sequence is TGTGCCAGCAGCTCCAGCGGGAGTACGGATACGCAGTATTTT. It yields the protein CASSSSGSTDTQYF.

This chain connects TRBV9 to TRBJ1-5; 7 bases line up with TRBD1. The germline V gene encodes CDR1 SGDLS and CDR2 YYNGEE. V was clipped by 3 bases and J by 2 bases; unmatched bases: 2. The CDR3 spans 14 residues. The CDR3 region is CASSAGQGNQPQHF. CDR3 coding DNA: TGTGCCAGCAGCGCCGGACAGGGCAATCAGCCCCAGCATTTT.

V and J are TRBV13 and TRBJ2-6, with TRBD1 identical over 10 bases. V shed 5 bases and J 0 bases; nucleotides not matched to a gene: 7. The germline V gene has CDR1 PRHDT and CDR2 FYEKMQ (reference sequence). The CDR3 totals 18 residues. The CDR3 is CASSPRTGGGSGANVLTF. The DNA of the CDR3 is TGTGCCAGCAGCCCCAGGACAGGGGGGGGCTCTGGGGCCAACGTCCTGACTTTC.

The table lists this clone with a count of one. The gene calls are TRBV9 and TRBJ2-3; 8 nucleotides match TRBD1. This CDR3 spans 17 amino acids. V lost 0 bases to trimming and J lost 5 bases; unmatched junction nucleotides: 11. Germline CDR1 and CDR2: SGDLS and YYNGEE. As DNA, the CDR3 is TGTGCCAGCAGCGTAGAGACAGGGGTATTGCGTGAAGATACGCAGTATTTT. It specifies CASSVETGVLREDTQYF.

The J gene is TRBJ2-7, the V gene TRBV28; perhaps TRBD2 as D (6 bases). CDR3 length: 15 amino acids. The V gene's germline CDR1 is MDHEN and CDR2 SYDVKM. Trimming left V 6 bases short and J 4 bases short, with 19 bases between. The CDR3 region has the DNA TGTGCCAGCAGACCGTGGGGGGAGGTAGGGTACGAGCAGTACTTC. Amino acids: CASRPWGEVGYEQYF.

The V and J genes are TRBV11-3 and TRBJ2-2; D is perhaps TRBD2 (5 bases). The CDR3 totals 16 residues. The ends were cut back, 0 bases at V and 6 bases at J, with 14 bases in the middle. Germline V CDR1 and CDR2: SGHNT, YENEEA. The DNA of the CDR3 is TGTGCCAGCAGCTTAGATTACTCGGGATCGGCCGGGGAGCTGTTTTTT. It specifies CASSLDYSGSAGELFF.

V gene TRBV7-2 combines with J gene TRBJ1-2; maybe TRBD1 (6 bases). This CDR3 region has 13 residues. Germline CDR1 SGHTA, CDR2 FQGNSA. V lost 5 bases, J lost 4 bases, and 11 bases lay in between. The CDR3 region is CASSAQGTYGYTF. In DNA, the CDR3 is TGTGCCAGCAGCGCACAGGGCACCTATGGCTACACCTTC.